One sample yielded the 17 T cell receptor beta chains listed below, sequenced in a study of blood T cells in healthy people across ages. A sample-barcoded 5' primer and a J-beta primer mix were used in a second PCR of roughly 7 to 12 cycles. TCRdb used MiXCR to reprocess the 5' RACE reads, holding one entry per CDR3 protein. In the table there are hundreds of thousands of distinct CDR3 sequences, around 45% of which are singletons. The sample comprised blood. All receptors come from a woman aged 55-69 years in good health.

The chain joins TRBV24-1 to TRBJ2-6; the D is unclear. Trimming took 0 bases from V and 4 from J, leaving 9 bases between them. This CDR3 contains 16 residues. The germline CDR1 and CDR2 sequences are KGHDR and SFDVKD. The CDR3 nucleotides are TGTGCCACCAGTGATTTGAGGTCTGACGGGGCCAACGTCCTGACTTTC. Translating it yields CATSDLRSDGANVLTF.

The rearrangement joins TRBV27 to TRBJ1-2; the match to TRBD1 covers 11 bases. The germline V gene encodes CDR1 MNHEY and CDR2 SMNVEV (reference sequence). Unmatched junction bases numbered 6, after V lost 5 bases and J lost 7 bases. The length of the CDR3 is 14 residues. CDR3 loop: CASSARDRGFGYTF. The CDR3 region has the DNA TGTGCCAGCAGTGCCCGGGACAGGGGGTTTGGCTACACCTTC.

The chain couples TRBV21-1 to TRBJ2-7; the table's D call TRBD2 went unverified against the DNA. The DNA end is more similar to TRBJ2-1, so the J call may be wrong. TRBV21-1 constitutes a pseudogene. This CDR3 spans 16 amino acids. The CDR3 DNA is TGTGCCAGCAGCCCTATTAGCGGGAGGGCGACAAATGAGCAGTTCTTC. It is translated as CASSPISGRATNEQFF.

The chain combines TRBV7-9 with TRBJ2-5, with a possible D match to TRBD2 (5 bases). Trimming removed 5 bases from V and 5 bases from J, with 15 bases in between. There are 14 residues in the CDR3. Germline values: CDR1 SEHNR, CDR2 FQNEAQ (reference sequence). CDR3: CASSLGGLRETQYF. In DNA form, the CDR3 reads TGTGCCAGCAGCCTCGGCGGGTTGAGGGAGACCCAGTACTTC.

V and J are TRBV20-1 and TRBJ2-4; 9 bases are a match to TRBD2. Trimming at V came to 5 bases and at J to 7 bases, leaving 12 bases not matched to a gene. There are 15 residues in the CDR3. CDR1 is DFQATT, CDR2 SNEGSKA, per germline (reference sequence). The CDR3 is CSAQIAGVVGNIQYF. As DNA, the CDR3 is TGCAGTGCTCAGATAGCGGGAGTTGTTGGGAACATTCAGTACTTC.

Only a few counts were recorded for this clonotype. The rearrangement joins TRBV7-3 to TRBJ2-1; 10 bases agree with TRBD1. Germline values: CDR1 SGHTA, CDR2 FQGTGA. Trimming cost V 0 bases and J 7 bases; bases outside gene matches: 6. This CDR3 comprises 16 residues. CDR3 DNA sequence: TGTGCCAGCAGCTTAACGCGGACAGGGGGGAAGAATGAGCAGTTCTTC. It encodes CASSLTRTGGKNEQFF.

The CDR3 here is CASSYGQGKNIQYF. The CDR3 nucleotides read TGTGCCAGCAGCTACGGACAGGGTAAAAACATTCAGTACTTC. The chain combines TRBV5-4 with TRBJ2-4, with 8 bases that match TRBD1. The CDR3 is 14 amino acids. Per the germline V gene, CDR1 is SGHNT and CDR2 is YYREEE (reference sequence). V was pared by 3 bases and J by 4 bases, with 3 bases of the junction left unmatched.

V is TRBV7-2 and J is TRBJ2-3, with a weak D call TRBD2 (7 bases). V lost 4 bases and J 5 bases, leaving 13 bases between the germline ends. This CDR3 is built from 14 residues. The germline CDR1 and CDR2 sequences are SGHTA and FQGNSA. Here the CDR3 DNA reads TGTGCCAGCAGCTCCTGGGGGGGCCGAGATACGCAGTATTTT. Translated: CASSSWGGRDTQYF.

In its sample, this clonotype was seen a few times. The CDR3 nucleotides are TGTGCCAGCAGCCGGACCGGTAGGGGGGATACGCAGTATTTT. It encodes CASSRTGRGDTQYF. The chain is built from TRBV7-2 and TRBJ2-3; perhaps TRBD1 as D (6 bases). CDR3 length equals 14 residues. Germline-derived CDR1 and CDR2 are SGHTA and FQGNSA. V was clipped by 5 bases and J by 6 bases, with 15 bases between them.

This clonotype was picked up a small number of times. The V and J genes are TRBV20-1 and TRBJ2-1, with D possibly matching TRBD2 (5 bases). Germline CDR1 is DFQATT and CDR2 is SNEGSKA (reference sequence). Trimming removed 2 bases from V and 7 bases from J, with 15 bases in between. The CDR3 loop spans 14 amino acids. In DNA, the CDR3 is TGCAGTGCTAGATCTAGCCGTAACCTAAATGAGCAGTTCTTC. Its protein is CSARSSRNLNEQFF.

The rearrangement uses TRBV14 and TRBJ2-1, with D hard to call. The CDR3 consists of 12 residues. V was shortened by 3 bases and J by 12 bases, with 12 bases between the two germline ends. CDR1 is SGHDN and CDR2 is FVKESK in the germline V gene. The CDR3 sequence: CASSHLPPLQFF. The CDR3 nucleotides are TGTGCCAGCAGCCACCTCCCTCCACTGCAGTTCTTC.

V usage is TRBV7-6 and J usage is TRBJ2-1, with 10 bases lining up with TRBD2. Germline CDR1 is SGHVS and CDR2 is FNYEAQ. CDR3 size: 17 residues. V shed 0 bases, J shed 10 bases, and the junction held 12 bases outside the gene matches. CDR3 residues: CASSLARGTSADGEQFF. The DNA for the CDR3 is TGTGCCAGCAGCTTAGCAAGAGGGACTAGCGCGGATGGGGAGCAGTTCTTC.

This rearrangement joins TRBV28 to TRBJ2-4, with D possibly TRBD1 on 5 matching bases. Germline assignment: CDR1 MDHEN and CDR2 SYDVKM. This CDR3 has 18 amino acids. Trimming removed 6 bases from V and 0 bases from J, with 21 bases in between. CDR3 in amino acids: CASSKTSAGRLAKNIQYF. Here the CDR3 DNA reads TGTGCCAGCAGCAAGACGAGCGCAGGGCGACTAGCCAAAAACATTCAGTACTTC.

This clonotype was seen a single time. This likely came from a read error, as a far larger clone is one base away. This chain connects TRBV28 to TRBJ2-4; D not resolved. TRBJ2-7 matches the DNA end more closely, so the J call is doubtful. This CDR3 is built from 11 residues. Germline V lookup: CDR1 MDHEN, CDR2 SYDVKM. This chain's CDR3 is CASSLFFEQYF. The DNA of the CDR3 is TGTGCCAGCAGTTTATTTTTCGAGCAGTACTTC.

For this clonotype: The junction departs from the called germline gene at one end, perhaps through a read error. The chain is built from TRBV28 and TRBJ2-1; 11 bases line up with TRBD2. The CDR3 runs 16 residues. CDR1 and CDR2 (germline): MDHEN, SYDVKM. The CDR3: CASSLGGTSGYNEQFF. CDR3 bases: TGCGCCAGCAGCTTGGGGGGGACTAGCGGCTACAATGAGCAGTTCTTC.

This clonotype was seen more than once but under ten times. This chain links TRBV5-1 with TRBJ2-2; possibly TRBD2 for D (6 bases). The V and J ends lost 4 bases and 2 bases respectively, with 12 bases between them. Looked up from germline, CDR1 is SGHRS and CDR2 is YFSETQ. This CDR3 is built from 15 residues. The CDR3 here is CASSPAGTNTGELFF. As DNA, the CDR3 is TGCGCCAGCAGCCCAGCCGGGACTAACACCGGGGAGCTGTTTTTT. Full variable domain (missing parts from reference TRBV5-1 and TRBJ2-2): KAGVTQTPRYLIKTRGQQVTLSCSPISGHRSVSWYQQTPGQGLQFLFEYFSETQRNKGNFPGRFSGRQFSNSRSEMNVSTLELGDSALYLCASSPAGTNTGELFFGEGSRLTVL.

The chain links TRBV7-2 to TRBJ2-7; D is perhaps TRBD2 (6 bases). The CDR3 totals 16 residues. Trimming removed 1 base from V and 3 bases from J, with 16 bases in between. The V gene's germline CDR1 is SGHTA and CDR2 FQGNSA. The CDR3 region is CASSLDLATVFYEQYF. CDR3 nucleotide sequence: TGTGCCAGCAGCTTAGATCTAGCGACCGTCTTCTACGAGCAGTACTTC.